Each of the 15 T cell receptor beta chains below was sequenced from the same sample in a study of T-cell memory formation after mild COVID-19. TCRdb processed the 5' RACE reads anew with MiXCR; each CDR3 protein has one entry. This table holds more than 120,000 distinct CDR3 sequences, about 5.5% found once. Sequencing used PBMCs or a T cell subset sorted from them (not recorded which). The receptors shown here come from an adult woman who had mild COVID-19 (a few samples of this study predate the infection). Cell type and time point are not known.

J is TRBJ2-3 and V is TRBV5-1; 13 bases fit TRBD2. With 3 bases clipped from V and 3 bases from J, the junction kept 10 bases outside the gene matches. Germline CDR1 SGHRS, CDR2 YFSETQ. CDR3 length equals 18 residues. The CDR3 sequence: CASSSGLAGETATDTQYF. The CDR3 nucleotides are TGCGCCAGCAGCTCCGGACTAGCGGGGGAGACTGCTACAGATACGCAGTATTTT. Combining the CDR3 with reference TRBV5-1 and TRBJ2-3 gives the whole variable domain KAGVTQTPRYLIKTRGQQVTLSCSPISGHRSVSWYQQTPGQGLQFLFEYFSETQRNKGNFPGRFSGRQFSNSRSEMNVSTLELGDSALYLCASSSGLAGETATDTQYFGPGTRLTVL.

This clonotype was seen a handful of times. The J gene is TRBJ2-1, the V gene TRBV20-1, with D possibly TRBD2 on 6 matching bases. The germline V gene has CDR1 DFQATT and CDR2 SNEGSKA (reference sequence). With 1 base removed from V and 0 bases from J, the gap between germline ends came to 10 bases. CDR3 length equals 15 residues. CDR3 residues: CSARAEDYSYNEQFF. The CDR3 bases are TGCAGTGCTAGAGCGGAGGACTACTCCTACAATGAGCAGTTCTTC.

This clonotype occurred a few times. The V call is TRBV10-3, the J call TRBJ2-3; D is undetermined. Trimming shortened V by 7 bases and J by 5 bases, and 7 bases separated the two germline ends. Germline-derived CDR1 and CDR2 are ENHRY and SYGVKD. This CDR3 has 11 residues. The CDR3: CAIKTVDTQYF. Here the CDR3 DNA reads TGTGCCATCAAAACCGTAGATACGCAGTATTTT.

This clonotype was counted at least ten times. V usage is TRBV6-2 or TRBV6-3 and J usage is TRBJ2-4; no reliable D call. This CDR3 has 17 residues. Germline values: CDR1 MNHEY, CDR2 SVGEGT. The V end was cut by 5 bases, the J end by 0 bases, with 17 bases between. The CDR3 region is CASSPSQHQLAKNIQYF. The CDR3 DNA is TGTGCCAGCAGTCCCTCGCAGCATCAACTAGCCAAAAACATTCAGTACTTC.

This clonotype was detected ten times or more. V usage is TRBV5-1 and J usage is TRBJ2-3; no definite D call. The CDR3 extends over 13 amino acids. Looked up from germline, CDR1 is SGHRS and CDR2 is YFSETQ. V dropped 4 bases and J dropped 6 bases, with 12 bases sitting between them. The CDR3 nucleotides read TGCGCCAGCAGCGCCCTGTTTGGGGATACGCAGTATTTT. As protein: CASSALFGDTQYF. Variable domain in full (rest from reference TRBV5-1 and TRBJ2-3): KAGVTQTPRYLIKTRGQQVTLSCSPISGHRSVSWYQQTPGQGLQFLFEYFSETQRNKGNFPGRFSGRQFSNSRSEMNVSTLELGDSALYLCASSALFGDTQYFGPGTRLTVL.

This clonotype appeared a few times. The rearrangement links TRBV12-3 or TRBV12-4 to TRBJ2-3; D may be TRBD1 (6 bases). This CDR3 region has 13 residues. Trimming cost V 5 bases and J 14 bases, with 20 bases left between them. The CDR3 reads CASSSPGGTSRYF. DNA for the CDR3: TGTGCCAGCAGTAGCCCGGGTGGGACAAGCAGGTATTTT.

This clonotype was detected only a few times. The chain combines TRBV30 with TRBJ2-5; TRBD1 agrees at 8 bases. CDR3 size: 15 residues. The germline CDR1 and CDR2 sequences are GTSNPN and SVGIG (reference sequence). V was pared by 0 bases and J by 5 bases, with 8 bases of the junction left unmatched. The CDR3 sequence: CAWSVLTTGAETQYF. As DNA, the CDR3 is TGTGCCTGGAGTGTCCTAACGACAGGGGCCGAGACCCAGTACTTC. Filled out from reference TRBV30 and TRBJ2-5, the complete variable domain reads SQTIHQWPATLVQPVGSPLSLECTVEGTSNPNLYWYRQAAGRGLQLLFYSVGIGQISSEVPQNLSASRPQDRQFILSSKKLLLSDSGFYLCAWSVLTTGAETQYFGPGTRLLVL.

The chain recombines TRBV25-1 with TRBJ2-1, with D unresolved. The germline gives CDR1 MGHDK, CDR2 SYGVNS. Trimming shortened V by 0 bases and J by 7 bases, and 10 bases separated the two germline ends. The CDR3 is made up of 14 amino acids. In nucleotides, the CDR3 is TGTGCCAGCAGTGAATATTTTAGAGGTAATGAGCAGTTCTTC. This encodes CASSEYFRGNEQFF.

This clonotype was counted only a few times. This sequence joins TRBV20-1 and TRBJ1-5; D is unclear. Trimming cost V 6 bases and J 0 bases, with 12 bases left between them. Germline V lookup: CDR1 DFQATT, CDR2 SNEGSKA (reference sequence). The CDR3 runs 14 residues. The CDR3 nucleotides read TGCAGTGCCGGAGGCGGATATAGCAATCAGCCCCAGCATTTT. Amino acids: CSAGGGYSNQPQHF.

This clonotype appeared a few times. The CDR3 region is CASSLETGGFGYTF. The CDR3 DNA is TGTGCCAGCAGCCTAGAGACAGGGGGCTTTGGCTACACCTTC. The rearrangement joins TRBV12-3 or TRBV12-4 to TRBJ1-2; TRBD1 agrees at 10 bases. V was clipped by 6 bases and J by 7 bases; unmatched bases: 8. The CDR3 spans 14 residues.

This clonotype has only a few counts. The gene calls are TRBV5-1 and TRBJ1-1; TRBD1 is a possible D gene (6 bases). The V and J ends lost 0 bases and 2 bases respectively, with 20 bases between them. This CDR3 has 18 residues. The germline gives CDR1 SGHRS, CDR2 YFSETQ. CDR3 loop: CASSLGLGGRTLNTEAFF. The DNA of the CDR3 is TGCGCCAGCAGCTTGGGACTCGGGGGGCGGACACTTAACACTGAAGCTTTCTTT.

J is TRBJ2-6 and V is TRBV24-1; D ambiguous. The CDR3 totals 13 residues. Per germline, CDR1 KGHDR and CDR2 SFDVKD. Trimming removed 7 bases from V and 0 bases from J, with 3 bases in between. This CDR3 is CATSTSGANVLTF. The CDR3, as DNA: TGTGCCACCAGCACCTCTGGGGCCAACGTCCTGACTTTC.

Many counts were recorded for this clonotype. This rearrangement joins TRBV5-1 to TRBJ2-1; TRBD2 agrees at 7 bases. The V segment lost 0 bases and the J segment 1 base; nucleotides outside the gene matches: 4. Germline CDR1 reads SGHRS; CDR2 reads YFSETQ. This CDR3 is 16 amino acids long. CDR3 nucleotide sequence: TGCGCCAGCAGCTTGGATCTAGCGGTTTCCTACAATGAGCAGTTCTTC. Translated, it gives CASSLDLAVSYNEQFF. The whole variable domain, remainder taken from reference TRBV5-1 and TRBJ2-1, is KAGVTQTPRYLIKTRGQQVTLSCSPISGHRSVSWYQQTPGQGLQFLFEYFSETQRNKGNFPGRFSGRQFSNSRSEMNVSTLELGDSALYLCASSLDLAVSYNEQFFGPGTRLTVL.

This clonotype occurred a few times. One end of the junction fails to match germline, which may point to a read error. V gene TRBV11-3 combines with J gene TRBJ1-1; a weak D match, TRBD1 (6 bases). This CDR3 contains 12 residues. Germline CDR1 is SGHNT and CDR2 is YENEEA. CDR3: CASSLDRTEAFF. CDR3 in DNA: TGTGCCAGCAGCCTAGACAGGACTGAAGCTTTCTTT.

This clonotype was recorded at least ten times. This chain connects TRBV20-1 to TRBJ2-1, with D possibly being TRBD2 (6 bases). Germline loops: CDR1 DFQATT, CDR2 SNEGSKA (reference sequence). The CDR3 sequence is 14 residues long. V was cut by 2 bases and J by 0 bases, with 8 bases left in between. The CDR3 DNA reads TGCAGTGCTAGACCCGGGAGCTCCTACAATGAGCAGTTCTTC. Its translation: CSARPGSSYNEQFF.